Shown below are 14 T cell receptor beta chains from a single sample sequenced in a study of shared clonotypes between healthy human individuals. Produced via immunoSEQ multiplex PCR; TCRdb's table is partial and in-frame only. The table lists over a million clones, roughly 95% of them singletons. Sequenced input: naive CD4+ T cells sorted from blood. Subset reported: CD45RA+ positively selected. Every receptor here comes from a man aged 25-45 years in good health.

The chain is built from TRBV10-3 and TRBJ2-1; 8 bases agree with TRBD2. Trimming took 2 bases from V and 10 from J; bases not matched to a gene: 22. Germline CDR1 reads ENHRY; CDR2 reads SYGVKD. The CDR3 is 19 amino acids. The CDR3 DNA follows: TGTGCCATCAGTGAGCCGGCGGTTGCGGGGGGATCCTCGCTAGGGGAGCAGTTCTTC. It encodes CAISEPAVAGGSSLGEQFF.

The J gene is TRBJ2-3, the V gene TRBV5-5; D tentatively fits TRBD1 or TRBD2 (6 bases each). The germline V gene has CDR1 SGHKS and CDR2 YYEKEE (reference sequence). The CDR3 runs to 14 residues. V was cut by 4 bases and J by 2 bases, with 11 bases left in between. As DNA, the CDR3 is TGTGCCAGCAGCCTAGGGGGGATCACAGATACGCAGTATTTT. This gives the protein CASSLGGITDTQYF.

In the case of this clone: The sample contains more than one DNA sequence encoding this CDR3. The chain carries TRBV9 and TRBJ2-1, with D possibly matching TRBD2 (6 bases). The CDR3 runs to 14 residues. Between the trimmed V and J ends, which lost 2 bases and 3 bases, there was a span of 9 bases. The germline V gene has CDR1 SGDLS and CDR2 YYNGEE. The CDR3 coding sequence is TGTGCCAGCAGCGTCCTTAGCGGCTACAATGAGCAGTTCTTC. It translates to CASSVLSGYNEQFF.

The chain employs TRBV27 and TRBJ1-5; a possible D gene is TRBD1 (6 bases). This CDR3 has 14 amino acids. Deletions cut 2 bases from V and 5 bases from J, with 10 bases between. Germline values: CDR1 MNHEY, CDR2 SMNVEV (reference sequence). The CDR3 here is CASSLRGPDQPQHF. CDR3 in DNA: TGTGCCAGCAGTTTACGGGGGCCGGATCAGCCCCAGCATTTT.

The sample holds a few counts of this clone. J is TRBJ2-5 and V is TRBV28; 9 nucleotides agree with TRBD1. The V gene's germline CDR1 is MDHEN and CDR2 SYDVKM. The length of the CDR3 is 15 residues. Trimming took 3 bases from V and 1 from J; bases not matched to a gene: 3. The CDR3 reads CASSFGTGFQETQYF. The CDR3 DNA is TGTGCCAGCAGTTTTGGGACAGGGTTCCAAGAGACCCAGTACTTC.

In nucleotides, the CDR3 is TGTGCCATCAGTGGAACCGGGACTAGCGGGAGGCTTTACGAGCAGTACTTC. Its protein product is CAISGTGTSGRLYEQYF. This chain joins TRBV10-3 and TRBJ2-7, with 15 bases aligning to TRBD2. This CDR3 has 17 residues. Looked up from germline, CDR1 is ENHRY and CDR2 is SYGVKD. Trimming at V came to 4 bases and at J to 4 bases, leaving 8 bases not matched to a gene.

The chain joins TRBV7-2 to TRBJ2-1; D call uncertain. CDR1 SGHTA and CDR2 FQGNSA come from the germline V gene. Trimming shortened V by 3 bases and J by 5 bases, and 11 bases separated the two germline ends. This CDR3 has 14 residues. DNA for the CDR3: TGTGCCAGCAGCTTCGTTCTAGAGAACAATGAGCAGTTCTTC. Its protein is CASSFVLENNEQFF. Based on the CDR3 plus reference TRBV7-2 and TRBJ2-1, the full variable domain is GAGVSQSPSNKVTEKGKDVELRCDPISGHTALYWYRQSLGQGLEFLIYFQGNSAPDKSGLPSDRFSAERTGGSVSTLTIQRTQQEDSAVYLCASSFVLENNEQFFGPGTRLTVL.

The CDR3 nucleotides read TGTGCCAGCAGAAGACAGGGCTATGGCTACACCTTC. Translation gives CASRRQGYGYTF. The chain has TRBV2 and TRBJ1-2, with TRBD1 matching over 7 bases. Germline CDR1 SNHLY, CDR2 FYNNEI. The CDR3 runs to 12 residues. J lost 4 bases, V lost 6 bases, and 2 bases had no gene match.

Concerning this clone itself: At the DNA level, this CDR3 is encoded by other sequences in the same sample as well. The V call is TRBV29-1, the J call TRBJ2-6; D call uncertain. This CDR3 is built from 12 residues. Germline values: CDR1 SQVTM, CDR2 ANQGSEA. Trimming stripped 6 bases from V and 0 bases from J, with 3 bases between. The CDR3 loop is CSVSSGANVLTF. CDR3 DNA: TGCAGCGTCTCCTCTGGGGCCAACGTCCTGACTTTC.

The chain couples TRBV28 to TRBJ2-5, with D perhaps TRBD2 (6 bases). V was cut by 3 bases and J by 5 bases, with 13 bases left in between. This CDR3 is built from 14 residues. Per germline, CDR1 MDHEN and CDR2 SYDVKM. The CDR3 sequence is CASSLVGGAETQYF. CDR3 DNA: TGTGCCAGCAGTTTGGTCGGGGGTGCCGAGACCCAGTACTTC.

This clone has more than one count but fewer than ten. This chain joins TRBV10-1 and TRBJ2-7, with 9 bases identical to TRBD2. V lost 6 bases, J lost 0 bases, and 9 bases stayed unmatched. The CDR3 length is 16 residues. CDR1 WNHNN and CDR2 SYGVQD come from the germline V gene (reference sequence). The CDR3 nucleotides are TGCGCCAGCAGGGAGCAAGGACTAGCGAACTCCTACGAGCAGTACTTC. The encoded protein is CASREQGLANSYEQYF.

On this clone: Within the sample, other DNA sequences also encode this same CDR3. CDR3 region: CASSIGGTNTGELFF. The CDR3 DNA sequence: TGTGCCAGTAGTATCGGCGGGACGAACACCGGGGAGCTGTTTTTT. This chain joins TRBV19 and TRBJ2-2; D possibly corresponds to TRBD2 (6 bases). V was trimmed by 3 bases and J by 0 bases, leaving 8 bases between them. This CDR3 contains 15 residues. Germline CDR1 is LNHDA and CDR2 is SQIVND (reference sequence).

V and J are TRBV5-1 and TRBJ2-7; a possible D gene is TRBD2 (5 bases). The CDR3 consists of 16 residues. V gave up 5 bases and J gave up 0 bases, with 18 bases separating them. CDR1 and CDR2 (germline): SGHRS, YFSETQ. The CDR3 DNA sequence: TGCGCCAGCAGTCTTCCCAGCGGACTGAACTCCTACGAGCAGTACTTC. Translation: CASSLPSGLNSYEQYF.

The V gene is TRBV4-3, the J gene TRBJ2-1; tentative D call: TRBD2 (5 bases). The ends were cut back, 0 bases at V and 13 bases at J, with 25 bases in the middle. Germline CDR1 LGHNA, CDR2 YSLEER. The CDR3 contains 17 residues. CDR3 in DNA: TGCGCCAGCAGCCAAGATGGTTTTGGGGAGAGGTCTCTTCATCAGTTCTTC. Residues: CASSQDGFGERSLHQFF.